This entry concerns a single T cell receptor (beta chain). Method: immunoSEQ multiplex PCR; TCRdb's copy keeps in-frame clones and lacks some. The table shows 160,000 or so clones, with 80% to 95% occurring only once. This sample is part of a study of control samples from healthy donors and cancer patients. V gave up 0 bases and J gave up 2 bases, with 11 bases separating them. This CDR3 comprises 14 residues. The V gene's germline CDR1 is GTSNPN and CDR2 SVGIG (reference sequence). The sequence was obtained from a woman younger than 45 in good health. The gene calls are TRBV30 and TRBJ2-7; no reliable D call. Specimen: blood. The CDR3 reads CAWSVGSLTYEQYF. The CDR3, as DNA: TGTGCCTGGAGTGTGGGCAGTCTCACCTACGAGCAGTACTTC.